The next 16 T cell receptor beta chains were all read from a single sample in a study of response to subunit inactivated influenza vaccine. TCRdb re-derived calls from the RT-PCR reads in MiXCR, one entry per CDR3 protein. The sample lists about 190,000 distinct CDR3 sequences; approximately 14% were seen once. This specimen consisted of CD8+ T cells sorted from PBMCs, obtained around 5 days after vaccination. The receptors originated from a man between 45 and 60 years old who received an inactivated influenza vaccine.

The sample holds one count of this clonotype. CDR3 in amino acids: CASSERESRNQPQHF. The CDR3, as DNA: TGTGCCAGCAGTGAACGGGAATCCAGAAATCAGCCCCAGCATTTT. This chain connects TRBV2 to TRBJ1-5, with no clear D. The CDR3 is 15 residues long. Trimming removed 2 bases at V and 4 bases at J, with 12 bases between. Looked up from germline, CDR1 is SNHLY and CDR2 is FYNNEI.

At least ten counts were recorded for this clonotype. At one end, the junction sequence differs from germline, possibly due to a read error. The rearrangement uses TRBV28 and TRBJ2-3; D may be TRBD2 (5 bases). Germline V gene data show CDR1 as MDHEN and CDR2 as SYDVKM. The CDR3 length is 16 residues. The CDR3 DNA follows: TGTGCCAGCAGATTATTGACGGGGTCTAGCACAGATACGCAGTATTTT. The encoded protein is CASRLLTGSSTDTQYF.

Ten or more counts support this clonotype. The gene calls are TRBV7-9 and TRBJ2-1; 8 nucleotides align to TRBD2. The CDR3 spans 16 residues. J lost 4 bases, V lost 5 bases, and 10 bases had no gene match. The germline V gene encodes CDR1 SEHNR and CDR2 FQNEAQ (reference sequence). In DNA, the CDR3 is TGTGCCAGCAGCCCGCAAGGACTAGCCTATTACAATGAGCAGTTCTTC. Protein product: CASSPQGLAYYNEQFF.

The sample holds a few counts of this clonotype. The chain couples TRBV5-5 to TRBJ2-1; D is undetermined. Deletions cut 2 bases from V and 5 bases from J, with 17 bases between. From germline, CDR1 is SGHKS and CDR2 YYEKEE (reference sequence). This CDR3 is built from 16 residues. CDR3 bases: TGTGCCAGCAGCTTAGACCATACGGGTTTCAACAATGAGCAGTTCTTC. It encodes CASSLDHTGFNNEQFF. Filled out from reference TRBV5-5 and TRBJ2-1, the complete variable domain reads DAGVTQSPTHLIKTRGQQVTLRCSPISGHKSVSWYQQVLGQGPQFIFQYYEKEERGRGNFPDRFSARQFPNYSSELNVNALLLGDSALYLCASSLDHTGFNNEQFFGPGTRLTVL.

The J gene is TRBJ2-7, the V gene TRBV2, with 8 nucleotides matching TRBD1. The length of the CDR3 is 13 residues. J gave up 1 base and V 8 bases, and 4 bases lay outside the gene matches. Per the germline V gene, CDR1 is SNHLY and CDR2 is FYNNEI. The CDR3 here is CASRWTGSYEQYF. CDR3 nucleotides: TGTGCCAGCCGCTGGACAGGGTCCTACGAGCAGTACTTC.

The chain employs TRBV4-1 and TRBJ1-1, with 7 bases identical to TRBD1. Germline loops: CDR1 MGHRA, CDR2 YSYEKL. V was clipped by 2 bases and J by 0 bases; unmatched bases: 9. CDR3 size: 17 residues. The DNA of the CDR3 is TGCGCCAGCAGCCAACTTCCGGGACAGCTGATGAACACTGAAGCTTTCTTT. Amino acid sequence: CASSQLPGQLMNTEAFF.

The sample holds one count of this clonotype. The chain uses TRBV5-6 and TRBJ2-7; possibly TRBD1 or TRBD2 for D (5 bases each). CDR1 SGHDT and CDR2 YYEEEE come from the germline V gene. The CDR3 length is 14 residues. V shed 7 bases and J shed 2 bases, with 16 bases lying between them. CDR3 in amino acids: CASGPGHGAYEQYF. In nucleotides, the CDR3 is TGTGCCAGCGGCCCGGGGCACGGTGCCTACGAGCAGTACTTC.

This clonotype has only a few counts. The genes are TRBV7-9 and TRBJ2-5, with D tentatively TRBD1 or TRBD2 (6 bases each). The ends were cut back, 5 bases at V and 5 bases at J, with 18 bases in the middle. This CDR3 is 15 amino acids long. CDR1 is SEHNR and CDR2 is FQNEAQ in the germline V gene (reference sequence). The CDR3 spells CASSPRTGARETQYF. DNA of the CDR3: TGTGCCAGCAGCCCAAGGACGGGGGCTAGGGAGACCCAGTACTTC.

The table lists this clonotype with many counts. This sequence joins TRBV25-1 and TRBJ2-5; D possibly uses TRBD1 or TRBD2 (5 bases each). CDR1 and CDR2 (germline): MGHDK, SYGVNS. The V end was cut by 4 bases, the J end by 5 bases, with 8 bases between. The CDR3 extends over 12 amino acids. Here the CDR3 reads CASSGGLETQYF. The DNA for the CDR3 is TGTGCCAGCAGTGGGGGGTTGGAGACCCAGTACTTC.

This clonotype was seen more than once but under ten times. The genes are TRBV2 and TRBJ2-7; the match to TRBD1 covers 8 bases. The CDR3 consists of 14 residues. The germline V gene encodes CDR1 SNHLY and CDR2 FYNNEI. V was pared by 3 bases and J by 4 bases, with 5 bases of the junction left unmatched. The CDR3 region has the DNA TGTGCCAGCAGTGATGCGGGACAGGCTTACGAGCAGTACTTC. Encoded protein: CASSDAGQAYEQYF.

This clonotype was seen only a few times. The chain recombines TRBV7-6 with TRBJ1-1, with unresolved D. This CDR3 is built from 13 residues. Germline-derived CDR1 and CDR2 are SGHVS and FNYEAQ. V lost 0 bases to trimming and J lost 5 bases, with 7 bases between them. The CDR3 sequence: CASSLAGLTEAFF. The DNA for the CDR3 is TGTGCCAGCAGCTTAGCAGGGTTAACTGAAGCTTTCTTT.

This clonotype was observed a few times. This sequence joins TRBV18 and TRBJ2-3; possible D gene TRBD2, 5 bases. Germline values: CDR1 KGHSH, CDR2 LQKENI. CDR3 length: 15 residues. The V and J ends lost 6 bases and 4 bases respectively, with 17 bases between them. The CDR3 here is CASSPGMGPADTQYF. The CDR3 DNA sequence: TGTGCCAGCTCGCCCGGGATGGGCCCCGCAGATACGCAGTATTTT.

In the case of this clonotype: A much larger clone lies one base from this, so it may be a read error. The chain couples TRBV20-1 to TRBJ2-7, with D possibly matching TRBD2 (5 bases). V was cut by 0 bases and J by 3 bases, with 9 bases left in between. Germline CDR1 DFQATT, CDR2 SNEGSKA (reference sequence). CDR3 length: 13 amino acids. This chain's CDR3 is CSAREEGFYEQYF. The CDR3 coding sequence is TGCAGTGCTAGAGAAGAGGGCTTCTACGAGCAGTACTTC.

The CDR3 nucleotides read TGTGCCTGGAGTGTAGAGCCGAAAGCTTTCTTT. This encodes CAWSVEPKAFF. This chain connects TRBV30 to TRBJ1-1; D call uncertain. The length of the CDR3 is 11 residues. V lost 0 bases and J lost 9, with 8 bases in between. The germline CDR1 and CDR2 sequences are GTSNPN and SVGIG (reference sequence).

This chain links TRBV5-6 with TRBJ2-7; a possible D gene is TRBD1 (6 bases). CDR1 SGHDT and CDR2 YYEEEE come from the germline V gene. This CDR3 has 13 amino acids. Trimming cost V 4 bases and J 3 bases, with 11 bases left between them. CDR3 DNA: TGTGCCAGCAGCACAGGACAGTACTACGAGCAGTACTTC. The encoded protein is CASSTGQYYEQYF. Based on the CDR3 plus reference TRBV5-6 and TRBJ2-7, the full variable domain is DAGVTQSPTHLIKTRGQQVTLRCSPKSGHDTVSWYQQALGQGPQFIFQYYEEEERQRGNFPDRFSGHQFPNYSSELNVNALLLGDSALYLCASSTGQYYEQYFGPGTRLTVT.

The chain combines TRBV30 with TRBJ2-2; D is unclear. Between the trimmed V and J ends, which lost 5 bases and 4 bases, there was a span of 2 bases. Looked up from germline, CDR1 is GTSNPN and CDR2 is SVGIG (reference sequence). The CDR3 length is 10 residues. CDR3 bases: TGTGCCTGGGGCACCGGGGAGCTGTTTTTT. Amino acid sequence: CAWGTGELFF.